The 31 T cell receptor beta chains listed next were all sequenced from one sample in a study of T cell changes during pregnancy in multiple sclerosis. The assay was immunoSEQ multiplex PCR, and TCRdb's table has in-frame clones only and misses some. The repertoire includes about 73,000 clones, about 92% of them detected once, and 2.5% to 3.5% sits in the top ten. The sample consisted of peripheral blood, taken in the third trimester of pregnancy. Receptors were obtained from a female donor in good health, enrolled as a control in a pregnancy study.

V gene TRBV5-4 combines with J gene TRBJ2-7, with 9 positions matching TRBD2. CDR3 length: 15 amino acids. CDR1 and CDR2 from the germline V gene are SGHNT and YYREEE (reference sequence). After removal of 1 base from V and 1 base from J, the junction contained 3 bases not matched to a gene. Here the CDR3 DNA reads TGTGCCAGCAGCTTGTTAGCGGGAGATTCCTACGAGCAGTACTTC. Its protein is CASSLLAGDSYEQYF.

The rearrangement joins TRBV5-8 to TRBJ1-5; a possible D gene is TRBD1 (5 bases). The CDR3 spans 15 residues. Trimming removed 0 bases at V and 4 bases at J, with 11 bases between. CDR1 SGHTS and CDR2 YDEGEE come from the germline V gene. The CDR3 sequence: CASSLVIGDNQPQHF. The CDR3 nucleotides read TGTGCCAGCAGCTTGGTCATAGGGGATAATCAGCCCCAGCATTTT.

CDR3 in amino acids: CASRGAGYEQYF. CDR3 nucleotides: TGTGCCAGTCGGGGAGCGGGATACGAGCAGTACTTC. The rearrangement links TRBV19 to TRBJ2-7, with 7 bases aligning to TRBD2. Losses at the gene ends were 8 bases for V and 4 bases for J; bases not matched to a gene: 5. The CDR3 has 12 amino acids. CDR1 and CDR2 from the germline V gene are LNHDA and SQIVND (reference sequence). The variable domain in full, with the rest retrieved from reference TRBV19 and TRBJ2-7, is DGGITQSPKYLFRKEGQNVTLSCEQNLNHDAMYWYRQDPGQGLRLIYYSQIVNDFQKGDIAEGYSVSREKKESFPLTVTSAQKNPTAFYLCASRGAGYEQYFGPGTRLTVT.

The V gene is TRBV6-5, the J gene TRBJ1-1; 8 bases agree with TRBD1. Per germline, CDR1 MNHEY and CDR2 SVGAGI. The CDR3 runs 14 residues. V was clipped by 3 bases and J by 1 base; unmatched bases: 1. CDR3 region: CASSYTGGNTEAFF. The CDR3 DNA sequence: TGTGCCAGCAGTTATACAGGGGGGAACACTGAAGCTTTCTTT.

The V gene is TRBV6-6, the J gene TRBJ2-7; possibly TRBD1 for D (5 bases). The CDR3 is 14 amino acids. The V gene's germline CDR1 is MNHNY and CDR2 SVGAGI (reference sequence). V lost 2 bases and J lost 7, with 15 bases in between. The CDR3 region has the DNA TGTGCCAGCAGTTACCCGACAGACCGGTCAGAGCAGTACTTC. It codes for CASSYPTDRSEQYF.

The rearrangement joins TRBV5-1 to TRBJ2-1; TRBD2 matches 9 bases. CDR1 is SGHRS and CDR2 is YFSETQ in the germline V gene. The CDR3 covers 16 residues. The V gene end was trimmed by 4 bases and the J gene end by 3 bases; junction bases not matched to a gene: 8. The CDR3 region has the DNA TGCGCCAGCAGCCATTCGAGCGGGGGGCTCTACAATGAGCAGTTCTTC. Amino acid sequence: CASSHSSGGLYNEQFF.

This chain uses TRBV2 with TRBJ2-1; TRBD2 aligns across 7 bases. This CDR3 is 12 amino acids long. CDR1 and CDR2 (germline): SNHLY, FYNNEI. With 7 bases clipped from V and 12 bases from J, the junction kept 9 bases outside the gene matches. CDR3 coding DNA: TGTGCCAGCATTTTAGAGCGGGGCGGGCAGTTCTTC. This translates into CASILERGGQFF.

This chain joins TRBV5-1 and TRBJ1-6; D call uncertain. The CDR3 totals 16 residues. V was clipped by 0 bases and J by 1 base, with 8 bases between them. The germline V gene encodes CDR1 SGHRS and CDR2 YFSETQ. The CDR3 sequence: CASSLESGSYNSPLHF. CDR3 coding DNA: TGCGCCAGCAGCTTGGAGTCAGGATCCTATAATTCACCCCTCCACTTT.

In this sample, this clone turned up a few times. V is TRBV19 and J is TRBJ1-2; no reliable D call. Germline loops: CDR1 LNHDA, CDR2 SQIVND (reference sequence). The V gene lost 4 bases and the J gene lost 3 bases, with 15 bases spanning the gap. This CDR3 is 15 amino acids long. CDR3 sequence reads: CASSTSRSGDYGYTF. CDR3 sequence (DNA): TGTGCCAGTAGTACCTCCCGTTCGGGAGACTATGGCTACACCTTC.

This clone occurred a few times. The chain recombines TRBV7-9 with TRBJ1-4; 10 positions agree with TRBD1. Germline V gene lookup returns CDR1 SEHNR and CDR2 FQNEAQ (reference sequence). V shed 3 bases and J 4 bases; nucleotides not matched to a gene: 2. CDR3 length: 15 residues. CDR3 sequence: CASSLGTGDNEKLFF. The CDR3 DNA follows: TGTGCCAGCAGCTTGGGGACAGGGGATAATGAAAAACTGTTTTTT.

The CDR3 DNA sequence: TGTGCCAGCAGCTTCCGGACAGGGCCTAACTATGGCTACACCTTC. Protein product: CASSFRTGPNYGYTF. The chain is built from TRBV5-4 and TRBJ1-2, with TRBD1 matching 8 bases. Germline V CDR1 and CDR2: SGHNT, YYREEE (reference sequence). The ends lost 2 bases at V and 0 bases at J; junction bases unmatched: 3. The CDR3 is 15 residues long.

The gene calls are TRBV2 and TRBJ1-3, with D possibly matching TRBD1 (5 bases). The CDR3 has 16 residues. Trimming left V 8 bases short and J 0 bases short, with 17 bases between. Per the germline V gene, CDR1 is SNHLY and CDR2 is FYNNEI. The CDR3 reads CASRRDSRASGNTIYF. The CDR3 nucleotides are TGTGCCAGCCGCCGGGACTCCCGCGCCTCTGGAAACACCATATATTTT. Complete variable domain (other parts from reference TRBV2 and TRBJ1-3): EPEVTQTPSHQVTQMGQEVILRCVPISNHLYFYWYRQILGQKVEFLVSFYNNEISEKSEIFDDQFSVERPDGSNFTLKIRSTKLEDSAMYFCASRRDSRASGNTIYFGEGSWLTVV.

There are a few counts of this clone. This sequence joins TRBV4-1 and TRBJ1-5; D is possibly TRBD1 (6 bases). The germline V gene encodes CDR1 MGHRA and CDR2 YSYEKL. The ends were cut back, 3 bases at V and 4 bases at J, with 10 bases in the middle. The CDR3 is made up of 14 amino acids. Here the CDR3 DNA reads TGCGCCAGCAGCCAGTGGACAGAGAATCAGCCCCAGCATTTT. Translating it yields CASSQWTENQPQHF.

This chain links TRBV28 with TRBJ1-1; D unclear. Germline V gene lookup returns CDR1 MDHEN and CDR2 SYDVKM. CDR3 length: 13 amino acids. V was cut by 6 bases and J by 4 bases, with 12 bases left in between. CDR3 in DNA: TGTGCCAGCAGGGGCCCAGCAAGCACTGAAGCTTTCTTT. It encodes CASRGPASTEAFF.

The chain combines TRBV7-6 with TRBJ2-3; D is undetermined. V was trimmed by 3 bases and J by 4 bases, leaving 8 bases between them. The CDR3 contains 13 residues. Germline V gives CDR1 SGHVS, CDR2 FNYEAQ. The CDR3 reads CASSLLSPDTQYF. CDR3 nucleotide sequence: TGTGCCAGCAGCTTGTTATCCCCAGATACGCAGTATTTT.

The chain is built from TRBV7-9 and TRBJ2-7; 8 bases are a match to TRBD2. The V gene's germline CDR1 is SEHNR and CDR2 FQNEAQ (reference sequence). There are 14 residues in the CDR3. V trimming: 0 bases; J trimming: 7 bases; junction bases outside the gene matches: 5. The CDR3 DNA reads TGTGCCAGCAGCTTAGCAGCGGGGGCGGAAGAGCAGTACTTC. It translates to CASSLAAGAEEQYF.

In regard to this clone: The same CDR3 also results from other DNA sequences found in this sample. The rearrangement joins TRBV9 to TRBJ2-3; D is undetermined. There are 13 residues in the CDR3. CDR1 is SGDLS, CDR2 YYNGEE, per germline. Trimming removed 1 base at V and 3 bases at J, with 6 bases between. The CDR3: CASSVLETDTQYF. The CDR3 DNA follows: TGTGCCAGCAGCGTATTGGAGACAGATACGCAGTATTTT.

V is TRBV25-1 and J is TRBJ2-5; 8 bases line up with TRBD2. This CDR3 has 17 residues. J lost 1 base, V lost 3 bases, and 10 bases had no gene match. Germline CDR1 and CDR2: MGHDK and SYGVNS. The CDR3 bases are TGTGCCAGCAGTGAGATCGTGACTAGCGTGTTCCAAGAGACCCAGTACTTC. The encoded protein is CASSEIVTSVFQETQYF.

The chain joins TRBV18 to TRBJ2-5; the match to TRBD1 covers 10 bases. CDR1 KGHSH and CDR2 LQKENI come from the germline V gene. The CDR3 has 16 amino acids. Trimming cost V 0 bases and J 1 base; bases outside gene matches: 2. CDR3 DNA: TGTGCCAGCTCACCACCGGGACAGGGGTCCCAAGAGACCCAGTACTTC. Encoded protein: CASSPPGQGSQETQYF.

V usage is TRBV18 and J usage is TRBJ2-1, with D possibly matching TRBD2 (5 bases). Trimming took 0 bases from V and 0 from J, leaving 9 bases between them. The CDR3 sequence is 16 residues long. Germline CDR1 reads KGHSH; CDR2 reads LQKENI. As DNA, the CDR3 is TGTGCCAGCTCACCACCGATAGGGAGCTCCTACAATGAGCAGTTCTTC. Translated: CASSPPIGSSYNEQFF. Full variable domain (rest looked up from reference TRBV18 and TRBJ2-1): NAGVMQNPRHLVRRRGQEARLRCSPMKGHSHVYWYRQLPEEGLKFMVYLQKENIIDESGMPKERFSAEFPKEGPSILRIQQVVRGDSAAYFCASSPPIGSSYNEQFFGPGTRLTVL.

V usage is TRBV15 and J usage is TRBJ2-5; D remains unclear. V was clipped by 8 bases and J by 5 bases, with 30 bases between them. This CDR3 region has 18 residues. Germline CDR1 LNHNV, CDR2 YYDKDF (reference sequence). This CDR3 reads CATATTSFGFGRGETQYF. CDR3 sequence (DNA): TGTGCCACCGCAACTACAAGTTTTGGGTTCGGCCGTGGGGAGACCCAGTACTTC.

This rearrangement joins TRBV2 to TRBJ2-7; TRBD2 is a possible D gene (6 bases). The CDR3 spans 13 residues. Germline lookup yields CDR1 SNHLY and CDR2 FYNNEI. V was shortened by 7 bases and J by 6 bases, with 16 bases between the two germline ends. This CDR3 is CASKSGTFFEQYF. The CDR3 nucleotides read TGTGCCAGCAAGTCCGGGACTTTCTTCGAGCAGTACTTC.

The CDR3 spells CASTGTVNSPLHF. The DNA of the CDR3 is TGTGCCAGTACCGGGACAGTTAATTCACCCCTCCACTTT. The V gene is TRBV19, the J gene TRBJ1-6; TRBD1 aligns across 7 bases. This CDR3 spans 13 amino acids. CDR1 LNHDA and CDR2 SQIVND come from the germline V gene (reference sequence). Losses at the gene ends were 7 bases for V and 6 bases for J; bases not matched to a gene: 3.

The chain uses TRBV5-6 and TRBJ2-1, with D tentatively TRBD1 (5 bases). The V gene lost 0 bases and the J gene lost 7 bases, with 8 bases spanning the gap. CDR1 and CDR2 from the germline V gene are SGHDT and YYEEEE. The CDR3 spans 13 residues. This CDR3 reads CASSLGRVNEQFF. CDR3 bases: TGTGCCAGCAGCTTGGGCAGGGTGAATGAGCAGTTCTTC.

This clone appeared a few times. The rearrangement links TRBV5-1 to TRBJ2-7, with a tentative D call TRBD1 (6 bases). This CDR3 is 14 amino acids long. Trimming stripped 4 bases from V and 3 bases from J, with 14 bases between. CDR1 is SGHRS and CDR2 is YFSETQ in the germline V gene. The CDR3, as DNA: TGCGCCAGCAGCACGACAGGTGGTGTCTACGAGCAGTACTTC. This sequence encodes CASSTTGGVYEQYF. Variable domain in full (rest from reference TRBV5-1 and TRBJ2-7): KAGVTQTPRYLIKTRGQQVTLSCSPISGHRSVSWYQQTPGQGLQFLFEYFSETQRNKGNFPGRFSGRQFSNSRSEMNVSTLELGDSALYLCASSTTGGVYEQYFGPGTRLTVT.

This rearrangement joins TRBV10-1 to TRBJ1-1; 9 nucleotides line up with TRBD1. The CDR3 is made up of 13 amino acids. Germline V gene lookup returns CDR1 WNHNN and CDR2 SYGVQD (reference sequence). Unmatched junction bases numbered 1, after V lost 4 bases and J lost 4 bases. The CDR3 spells CASSGDRATEAFF. The CDR3 DNA is TGCGCCAGCAGTGGGGACAGGGCCACTGAAGCTTTCTTT.

The chain employs TRBV11-2 and TRBJ1-6, with D unclear. V lost 1 base and J 8 bases, leaving 12 bases between the germline ends. CDR3 length: 15 amino acids. Germline CDR1 is SGHAT and CDR2 is FQNNGV. The CDR3, as DNA: TGTGCCAGCAGCTTAGCGCGGGGTTTGGATTCACCCCTCCACTTT. It is translated as CASSLARGLDSPLHF.

The V gene is TRBV7-9, the J gene TRBJ2-7, with D perhaps TRBD1 (6 bases). CDR1 and CDR2 from the germline V gene are SEHNR and FQNEAQ (reference sequence). The CDR3 spans 13 residues. Trimming left V 1 base short and J 5 bases short, with 9 bases between. Here the CDR3 reads CASSLGQDDEQYF. The CDR3 coding sequence is TGTGCCAGCAGCTTAGGACAGGATGACGAGCAGTACTTC.

This clone has only one observation. This chain links TRBV27 with TRBJ2-7; the D gene is possibly TRBD2 (6 bases). CDR1 and CDR2 (germline): MNHEY, SMNVEV (reference sequence). The CDR3 consists of 13 residues. V lost 2 bases to trimming and J lost 6 bases, with 11 bases between them. For the CDR3, the DNA is TGTGCCAGCAGTTTAGGGGAGGAAGGCGAGCAGTACTTC. It is translated as CASSLGEEGEQYF.

CDR3 in amino acids: CASSLGQYEQYF. The CDR3 DNA is TGTGCCAGCTCACTTGGACAGTACGAGCAGTACTTC. This chain connects TRBV18 to TRBJ2-7; TRBD1 might be the D (6 bases). The CDR3 covers 12 residues. V dropped 4 bases and J dropped 4 bases, with 8 bases sitting between them. The V gene's germline CDR1 is KGHSH and CDR2 LQKENI. The full variable domain, in which reference TRBV18 and TRBJ2-7 provide the parts outside the CDR3, is NAGVMQNPRHLVRRRGQEARLRCSPMKGHSHVYWYRQLPEEGLKFMVYLQKENIIDESGMPKERFSAEFPKEGPSILRIQQVVRGDSAAYFCASSLGQYEQYFGPGTRLTVT.

The chain has TRBV6-5 and TRBJ2-5; 11 positions match TRBD1. Germline V CDR1 and CDR2: MNHEY, SVGAGI. This CDR3 region has 16 residues. After removal of 4 bases from V and 4 bases from J, the junction contained 8 bases not matched to a gene. The CDR3 protein is CASSLSDRGRRETQYF. CDR3 nucleotide sequence: TGTGCCAGCAGTTTATCGGACAGGGGGCGTAGAGAGACCCAGTACTTC.